These T cell receptor beta chains were read from a single sample in a study of cytomegalovirus exposure and HLA in healthy donors. Repertoires were generated with immunoSEQ multiplex PCR, while TCRdb's copy carries only in-frame clones and drops some. This repertoire comprises 100,000 to 150,000 clones; its ten largest clones make up around 1.6%. Source material: PBMCs. Receptors were obtained from a man aged 18 to 29 in good health and CMV-seronegative. Both conserved end residues are part of each CDR3. The order of the fields is V gene, J gene, D gene, CDR3 protein, CDR3 DNA. The D gene is left open where the match is weak.

v_call: TRBV11-2
j_call: TRBJ2-5
d_call: -
cdr3_aa: CASSSDGSAPEAQYF
cdr3_nt: TGTGCCAGCAGCTCAGACGGATCAGCCCCTGAGGCGCAGTACTTC

v_call: TRBV11-3
j_call: TRBJ2-2
d_call: TRBD2
cdr3_aa: CASSGRGGSTNTGELFF
cdr3_nt: TGTGCCAGCAGCGGACGGGGGGGGTCTACGAACACCGGGGAGCTGTTTTTT

v_call: TRBV28
j_call: TRBJ1-5
d_call: -
cdr3_aa: CASTPDSRNQPQHF
cdr3_nt: TGTGCCAGCACCCCGGACAGTCGGAATCAGCCCCAGCATTTT

v_call: TRBV4-3
j_call: TRBJ1-1
d_call: -
cdr3_aa: CASSQSDRRNEAFF
cdr3_nt: TGCGCCAGCAGCCAATCGGACAGAAGAAATGAAGCTTTCTTT

v_call: TRBV9
j_call: TRBJ2-2
d_call: -
cdr3_aa: CASSVVGGVQNTGELFF
cdr3_nt: TGTGCCAGCAGCGTAGTAGGCGGGGTGCAGAACACCGGGGAGCTGTTTTTT

v_call: TRBV9
j_call: TRBJ2-3
d_call: TRBD2
cdr3_aa: CASSVGLAGITDTQYF
cdr3_nt: TGTGCCAGCAGCGTGGGACTAGCGGGGATCACAGATACGCAGTATTTT

v_call: TRBV30
j_call: TRBJ2-7
d_call: -
cdr3_aa: CAWSLIHEQYF
cdr3_nt: TGTGCCTGGAGCCTTATCCACGAGCAGTACTTC

v_call: TRBV4-3
j_call: TRBJ1-5
d_call: TRBD1
cdr3_aa: CASSQGQGVNQPQHF
cdr3_nt: TGCGCCAGCAGCCAGGGACAGGGAGTCAATCAGCCCCAGCATTTT

v_call: TRBV10-3
j_call: TRBJ2-3
d_call: -
cdr3_aa: CAISEGPSGKGVPDTQYF
cdr3_nt: TGTGCCATCAGTGAAGGGCCTAGCGGAAAGGGGGTCCCAGATACGCAGTATTTT

v_call: TRBV5-4
j_call: TRBJ1-1
d_call: TRBD1
cdr3_aa: CASSAGTANTEAFF
cdr3_nt: TGTGCCAGCAGCGCCGGGACAGCGAACACTGAAGCTTTCTTT

v_call: TRBV19
j_call: TRBJ1-1
d_call: -
cdr3_aa: CASSKKRGDTRAFF
cdr3_nt: TGTGCCAGTAGTAAAAAGCGGGGAGACACTCGAGCTTTCTTT

v_call: TRBV9
j_call: TRBJ1-1
d_call: -
cdr3_aa: CASSELRGTEAFF
cdr3_nt: TGTGCCAGCAGTGAACTTAGGGGGACTGAAGCTTTCTTT

v_call: TRBV5-4
j_call: TRBJ1-1
d_call: -
cdr3_aa: CASSSLGLYTEAFF
cdr3_nt: TGTGCCAGCAGCTCGCTCGGGTTATACACTGAAGCTTTCTTT

v_call: TRBV2
j_call: TRBJ2-2
d_call: -
cdr3_aa: CASTSSNTGELFF
cdr3_nt: TGTGCCAGCACTAGCTCGAACACCGGGGAGCTGTTTTTT

v_call: TRBV7-9
j_call: TRBJ2-5
d_call: -
cdr3_aa: CASSLGQAYQETQYF
cdr3_nt: TGTGCCAGCAGCTTAGGCCAGGCGTACCAAGAGACCCAGTACTTC

v_call: TRBV4-3
j_call: TRBJ2-1
d_call: TRBD2
cdr3_aa: CASSPRLAELQEQFF
cdr3_nt: TGCGCCAGCAGCCCGCGCCTAGCGGAACTTCAAGAGCAGTTCTTC

v_call: TRBV5-1
j_call: TRBJ2-1
d_call: -
cdr3_aa: CASSSSTSSYNEQFF
cdr3_nt: TGCGCCAGCAGCTCTAGTACCTCCTCCTACAATGAGCAGTTCTTC

v_call: TRBV9
j_call: TRBJ2-3
d_call: TRBD1
cdr3_aa: CASSAGPQGAEDTQYF
cdr3_nt: TGTGCCAGCAGCGCTGGTCCACAGGGGGCTGAAGATACGCAGTATTTT

v_call: TRBV25-1
j_call: TRBJ2-1
d_call: TRBD2
cdr3_aa: CASSGTLGRGVPYNEQFF
cdr3_nt: TGTGCCAGCAGTGGGACCCTGGGGCGGGGGGTCCCCTACAATGAGCAGTTCTTC

v_call: TRBV6-6
j_call: TRBJ2-7
d_call: -
cdr3_aa: CASSLNNRVGDEQYF
cdr3_nt: TGTGCCAGCAGTTTAAACAACAGGGTAGGTGACGAGCAGTACTTC

v_call: TRBV5-1
j_call: TRBJ1-1
d_call: TRBD1
cdr3_aa: CASSSGQGFSSDILTEAFF
cdr3_nt: TGCGCCAGCAGCTCGGGACAGGGGTTTTCCTCAGACATACTCACTGAAGCTTTCTTT